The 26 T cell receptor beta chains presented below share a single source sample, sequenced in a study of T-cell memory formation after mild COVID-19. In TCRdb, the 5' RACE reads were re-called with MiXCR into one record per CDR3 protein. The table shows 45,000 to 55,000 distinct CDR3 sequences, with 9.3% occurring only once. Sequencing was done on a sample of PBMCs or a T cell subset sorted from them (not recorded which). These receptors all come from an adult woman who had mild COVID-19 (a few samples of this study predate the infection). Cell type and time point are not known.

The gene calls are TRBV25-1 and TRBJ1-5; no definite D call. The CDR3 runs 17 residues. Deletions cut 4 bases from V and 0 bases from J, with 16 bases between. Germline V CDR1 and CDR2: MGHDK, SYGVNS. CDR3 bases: TGTGCCAGCAGTGCCGGTGCAGAGAACCATAGCAATCAGCCCCAGCATTTT. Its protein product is CASSAGAENHSNQPQHF.

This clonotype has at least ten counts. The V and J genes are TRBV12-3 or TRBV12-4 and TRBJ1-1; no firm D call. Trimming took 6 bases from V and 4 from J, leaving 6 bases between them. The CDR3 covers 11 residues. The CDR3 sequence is CASRATTEAFF. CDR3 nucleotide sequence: TGTGCCAGCAGAGCGACCACTGAAGCTTTCTTT.

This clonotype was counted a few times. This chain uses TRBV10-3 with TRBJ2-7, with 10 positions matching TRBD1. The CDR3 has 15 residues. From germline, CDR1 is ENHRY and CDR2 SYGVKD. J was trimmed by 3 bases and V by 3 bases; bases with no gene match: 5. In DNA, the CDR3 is TGTGCCATCAGTGAAGCCGGGACAGGGGTCTACGAGCAGTACTTC. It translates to CAISEAGTGVYEQYF.

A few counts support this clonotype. The CDR3 nucleotides are TGTGCCAGCCACAGGGATTTGAACACTGAAGCTTTCTTT. Translating gives CASHRDLNTEAFF. The rearrangement joins TRBV19 to TRBJ1-1; the D gene is possibly TRBD1 (6 bases). The CDR3 spans 13 residues. The V end was cut by 9 bases, the J end by 0 bases, with 11 bases between. Germline CDR1 and CDR2: LNHDA and SQIVND (reference sequence).

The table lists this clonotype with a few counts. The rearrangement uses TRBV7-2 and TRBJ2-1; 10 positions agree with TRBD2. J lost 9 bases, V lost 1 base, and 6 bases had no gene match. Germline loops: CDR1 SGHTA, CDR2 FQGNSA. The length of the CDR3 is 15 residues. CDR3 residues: CASSLVASGRGEQFF. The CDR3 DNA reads TGTGCCAGCAGCTTAGTGGCTAGCGGGAGAGGTGAGCAGTTCTTC.

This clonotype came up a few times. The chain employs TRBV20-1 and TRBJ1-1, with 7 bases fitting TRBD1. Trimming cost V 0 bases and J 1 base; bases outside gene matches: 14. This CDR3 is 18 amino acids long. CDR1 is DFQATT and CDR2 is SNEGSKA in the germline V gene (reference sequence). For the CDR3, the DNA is TGCAGTGCTAGAGATTACAGGGGCGGGAGATGGACGAACACTGAAGCTTTCTTT. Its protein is CSARDYRGGRWTNTEAFF.

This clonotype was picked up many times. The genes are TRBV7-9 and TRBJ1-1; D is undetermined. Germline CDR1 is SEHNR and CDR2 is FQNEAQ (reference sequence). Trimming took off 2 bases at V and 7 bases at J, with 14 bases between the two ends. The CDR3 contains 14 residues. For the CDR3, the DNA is TGTGCCAGCAGCTTAACAAGAACCAGAAGTGAAGCTTTCTTT. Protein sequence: CASSLTRTRSEAFF.

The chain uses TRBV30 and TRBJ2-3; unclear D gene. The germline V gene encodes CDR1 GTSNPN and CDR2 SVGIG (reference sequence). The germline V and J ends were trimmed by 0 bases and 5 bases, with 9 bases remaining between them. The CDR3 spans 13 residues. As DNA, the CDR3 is TGTGCCTGGAGTGTACGACGTCTAGATACGCAGTATTTT. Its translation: CAWSVRRLDTQYF.

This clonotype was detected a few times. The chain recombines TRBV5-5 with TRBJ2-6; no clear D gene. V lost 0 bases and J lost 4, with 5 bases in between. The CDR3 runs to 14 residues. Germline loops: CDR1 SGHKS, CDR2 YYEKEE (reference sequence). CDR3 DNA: TGTGCCAGCAGCTTGGTGGCCGGGGCCAACGTCCTGACTTTC. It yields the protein CASSLVAGANVLTF.

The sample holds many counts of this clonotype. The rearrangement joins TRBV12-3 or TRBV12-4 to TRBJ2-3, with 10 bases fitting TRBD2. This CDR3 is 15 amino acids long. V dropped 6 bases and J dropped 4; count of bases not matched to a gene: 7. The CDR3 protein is CASRASGSHPDTQYF. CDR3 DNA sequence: TGTGCCAGCAGAGCTAGCGGGAGTCACCCAGATACGCAGTATTTT.

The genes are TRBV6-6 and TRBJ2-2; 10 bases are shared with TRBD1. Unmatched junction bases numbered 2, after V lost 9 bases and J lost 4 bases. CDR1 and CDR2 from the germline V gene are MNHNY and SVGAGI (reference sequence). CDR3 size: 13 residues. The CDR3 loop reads CASGQGGTGELFF. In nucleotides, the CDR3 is TGTGCCAGTGGACAGGGGGGCACCGGGGAGCTGTTTTTT.

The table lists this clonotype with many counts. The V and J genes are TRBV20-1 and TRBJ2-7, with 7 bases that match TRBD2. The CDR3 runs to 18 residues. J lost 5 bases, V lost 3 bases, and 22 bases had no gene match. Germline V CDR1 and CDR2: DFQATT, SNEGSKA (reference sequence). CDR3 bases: TGCAGTGCTAGCGGGTTAGTGGGAGGGCCGATTGGCAGTGACGAGCAGTACTTC. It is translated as CSASGLVGGPIGSDEQYF.

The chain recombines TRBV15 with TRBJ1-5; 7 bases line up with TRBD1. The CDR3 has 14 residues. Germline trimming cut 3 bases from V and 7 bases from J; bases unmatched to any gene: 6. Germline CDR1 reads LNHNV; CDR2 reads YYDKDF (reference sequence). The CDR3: CATSRTGRGQPQHF. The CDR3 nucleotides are TGTGCCACCAGCAGGACAGGGAGGGGACAGCCCCAGCATTTT.

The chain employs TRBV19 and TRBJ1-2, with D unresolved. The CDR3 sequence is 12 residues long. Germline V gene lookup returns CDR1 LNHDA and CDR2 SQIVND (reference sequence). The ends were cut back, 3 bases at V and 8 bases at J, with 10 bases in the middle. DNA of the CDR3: TGTGCCAGTAGTATTGGAGGCGACGGCTACACCTTC. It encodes CASSIGGDGYTF.

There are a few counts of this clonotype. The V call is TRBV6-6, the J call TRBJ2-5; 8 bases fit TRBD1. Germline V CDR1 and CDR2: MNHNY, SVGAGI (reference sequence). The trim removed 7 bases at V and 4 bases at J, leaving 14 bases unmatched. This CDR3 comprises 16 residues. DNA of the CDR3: TGTGCCAGCACGGACAGGGAAGCATCGGGTCGAGAGACCCAGTACTTC. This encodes CASTDREASGRETQYF.

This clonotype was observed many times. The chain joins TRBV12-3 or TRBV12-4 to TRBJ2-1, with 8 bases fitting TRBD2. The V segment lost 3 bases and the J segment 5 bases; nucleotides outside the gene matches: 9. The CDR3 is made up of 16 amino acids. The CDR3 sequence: CASSFGAGDFHNEQFF. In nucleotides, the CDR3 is TGTGCCAGCAGTTTCGGAGCGGGAGATTTTCACAATGAGCAGTTCTTC.

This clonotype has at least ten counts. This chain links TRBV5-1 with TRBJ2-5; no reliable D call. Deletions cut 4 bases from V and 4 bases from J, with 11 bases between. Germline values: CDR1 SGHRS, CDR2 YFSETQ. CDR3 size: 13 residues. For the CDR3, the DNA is TGCGCCAGCAGCCAGGCTCCACGAGAGACCCAGTACTTC. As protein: CASSQAPRETQYF.

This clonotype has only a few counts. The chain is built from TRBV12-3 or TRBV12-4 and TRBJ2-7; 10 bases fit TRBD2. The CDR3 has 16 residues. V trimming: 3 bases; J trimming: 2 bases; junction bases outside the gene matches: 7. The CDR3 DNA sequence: TGTGCCAGCAGTTTGGGGCTAGCGGGGGCCGCCTACGAGCAGTACTTC. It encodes CASSLGLAGAAYEQYF.

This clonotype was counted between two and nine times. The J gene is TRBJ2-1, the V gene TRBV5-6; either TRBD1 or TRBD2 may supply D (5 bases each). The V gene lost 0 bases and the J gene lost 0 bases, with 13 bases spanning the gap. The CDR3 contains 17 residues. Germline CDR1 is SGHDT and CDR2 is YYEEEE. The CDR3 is CASSLGWGSSSYNEQFF. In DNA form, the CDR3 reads TGTGCCAGCAGCTTGGGGTGGGGGAGTTCCTCCTACAATGAGCAGTTCTTC.

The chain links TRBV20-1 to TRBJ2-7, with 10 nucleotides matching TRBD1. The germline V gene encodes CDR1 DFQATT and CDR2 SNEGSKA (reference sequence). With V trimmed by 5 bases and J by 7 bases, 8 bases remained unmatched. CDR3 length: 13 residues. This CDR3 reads CSAPGQGFKEQYF. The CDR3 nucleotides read TGCAGTGCTCCGGGACAGGGGTTTAAGGAGCAGTACTTC.

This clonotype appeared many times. The CDR3 nucleotides read TGTGCCAGCACTTCATCGGGGGAGCAGTTCTTC. Translated: CASTSSGEQFF. This chain links TRBV25-1 with TRBJ2-1, with a tentative D call TRBD2 (5 bases). The germline gives CDR1 MGHDK, CDR2 SYGVNS. The ends were cut back, 7 bases at V and 10 bases at J, with 11 bases in the middle. The CDR3 is 11 amino acids.

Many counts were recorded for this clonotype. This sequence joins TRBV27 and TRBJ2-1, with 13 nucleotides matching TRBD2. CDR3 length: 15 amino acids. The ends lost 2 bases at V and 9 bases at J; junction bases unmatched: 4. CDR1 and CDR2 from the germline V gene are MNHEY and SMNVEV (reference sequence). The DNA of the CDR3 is TGTGCCAGCAGTTTAACTAGCGGGGGGGTTAGTGAGCAGTTCTTC. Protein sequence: CASSLTSGGVSEQFF.

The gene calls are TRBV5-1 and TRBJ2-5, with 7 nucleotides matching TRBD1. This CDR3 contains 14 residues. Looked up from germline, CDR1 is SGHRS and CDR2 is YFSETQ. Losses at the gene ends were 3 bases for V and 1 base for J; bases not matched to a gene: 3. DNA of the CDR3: TGCGCCAGCAGCTATGGACAGGTCCAAGAGACCCAGTACTTC. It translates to CASSYGQVQETQYF. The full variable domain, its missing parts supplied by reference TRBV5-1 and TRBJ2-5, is KAGVTQTPRYLIKTRGQQVTLSCSPISGHRSVSWYQQTPGQGLQFLFEYFSETQRNKGNFPGRFSGRQFSNSRSEMNVSTLELGDSALYLCASSYGQVQETQYFGPGTRLLVL.

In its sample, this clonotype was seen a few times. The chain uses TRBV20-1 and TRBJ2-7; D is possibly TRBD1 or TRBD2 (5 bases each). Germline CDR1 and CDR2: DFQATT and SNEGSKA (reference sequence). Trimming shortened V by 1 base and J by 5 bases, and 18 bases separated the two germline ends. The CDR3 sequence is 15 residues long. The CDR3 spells CSARGGAKVGNEQYF. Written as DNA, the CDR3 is TGCAGTGCTAGAGGAGGGGCGAAGGTGGGTAACGAGCAGTACTTC.

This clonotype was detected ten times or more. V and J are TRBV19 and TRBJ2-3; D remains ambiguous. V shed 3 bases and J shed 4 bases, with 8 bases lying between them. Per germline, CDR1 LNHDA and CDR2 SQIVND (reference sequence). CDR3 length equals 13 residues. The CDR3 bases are TGTGCCAGTAGTATTGCCGGTGCAGATACGCAGTATTTT. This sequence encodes CASSIAGADTQYF.

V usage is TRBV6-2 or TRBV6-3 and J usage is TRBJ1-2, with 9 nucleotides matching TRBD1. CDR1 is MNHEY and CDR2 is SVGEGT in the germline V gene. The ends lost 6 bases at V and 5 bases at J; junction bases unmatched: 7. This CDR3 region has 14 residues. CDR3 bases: TGTGCCAGCAGCCTACCGGGACAGGGTTATGGCTACACCTTC. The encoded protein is CASSLPGQGYGYTF.